This entry lists 14 T cell receptor beta chains sequenced from one sample in a study of blood T cell repertoires in COVID-19. Here immunoSEQ multiplex PCR was the method, and the copy in TCRdb shows in-frame clones only, minus some. The table records about 230,000 clones, about 88% of them present only once. The sample comprised peripheral blood. The receptors come from a man aged 40-50 years with acute or convalescent COVID-19.

V is TRBV4-1 and J is TRBJ1-5; D gene ambiguous. The V gene's germline CDR1 is MGHRA and CDR2 YSYEKL. The CDR3 loop spans 13 amino acids. V gave up 2 bases and J gave up 6 bases, with 8 bases separating them. The CDR3 protein is CASSQTRSQPQHF. Written as DNA, the CDR3 is TGCGCCAGCAGCCAAACGAGGAGTCAGCCCCAGCATTTT.

This clone was found a few times. V usage is TRBV7-2 and J usage is TRBJ1-5; maybe TRBD1 (5 bases). Germline-derived CDR1 and CDR2 are SGHTA and FQGNSA. The CDR3 totals 14 residues. V dropped 3 bases and J dropped 2 bases, with 8 bases sitting between them. CDR3 protein: CASSLGGGNQPQHF. DNA for the CDR3: TGTGCCAGCAGCTTGGGGGGGGGCAATCAGCCCCAGCATTTT.

This chain connects TRBV3-1 (or the pseudogene TRBV3-2) to TRBJ1-3; D might be TRBD1 (6 bases). Trimming stripped 3 bases from V and 3 bases from J, with 12 bases between. CDR1 is LGHDT, CDR2 YNNKEL, per germline (reference sequence). This CDR3 comprises 15 residues. The CDR3 sequence: CASSQGRGGGNTIYF. CDR3 DNA: TGTGCCAGCAGCCAGGGTCGAGGGGGTGGAAACACCATATATTTT.

This chain joins TRBV10-3 and TRBJ2-3; D is possibly TRBD1 (6 bases). V was clipped by 10 bases and J by 0 bases, with 17 bases between them. The CDR3 is 15 residues long. Germline values: CDR1 ENHRY, CDR2 SYGVKD. The CDR3 sequence: CATRGTPQSTDTQYF. CDR3 DNA: TGTGCCACAAGGGGGACGCCGCAAAGCACAGATACGCAGTATTTT.

The chain carries TRBV19 and TRBJ1-5, with 7 bases matching TRBD1. Germline CDR1 and CDR2: LNHDA and SQIVND (reference sequence). After removal of 8 bases from V and 12 bases from J, the junction contained 7 bases not matched to a gene. There are 11 residues in the CDR3. The CDR3 nucleotides are TGTGCCAGTCAGGGGGGAGGAGGCCAGCATTTT. Translated: CASQGGGGQHF.

The rearrangement links TRBV7-9 to TRBJ2-7; TRBD1 matches 12 bases. CDR3 size: 12 residues. Germline V gives CDR1 SEHNR, CDR2 FQNEAQ (reference sequence). The trim removed 5 bases at V and 12 bases at J, leaving 5 bases unmatched. This chain's CDR3 is CASSAGDRGRYF. CDR3 DNA sequence: TGTGCCAGCAGCGCGGGGGACAGGGGGCGGTACTTC.

The V gene is TRBV29-1, the J gene TRBJ1-1; 8 nucleotides align to TRBD1. The CDR3 extends over 12 amino acids. Germline lookup yields CDR1 SQVTM and CDR2 ANQGSEA. The J segment lost 4 bases and the V segment lost 7 bases, leaving 5 bases of the junction unmatched. The CDR3 DNA sequence: TGCAGCGCCTCCAGGGGGCCCACTGAAGCTTTCTTT. Protein: CSASRGPTEAFF.

DNA of the CDR3: TGTGCCAGCAGCGGATCGACGGGAGAGACCCAGTACTTC. This gives the protein CASSGSTGETQYF. This sequence joins TRBV9 and TRBJ2-5; no clear D gene. V lost 3 bases and J 4 bases, leaving 10 bases between the germline ends. The V gene's germline CDR1 is SGDLS and CDR2 YYNGEE. This CDR3 is built from 13 residues. Filled out from reference TRBV9 and TRBJ2-5, the complete variable domain reads DSGVTQTPKHLITATGQRVTLRCSPRSGDLSVYWYQQSLDQGLQFLIQYYNGEERAKGNILERFSAQQFPDLHSELNLSSLELGDSALYFCASSGSTGETQYFGPGTRLLVL.

The chain links TRBV19 to TRBJ1-4, with D uncertain. The germline V gene encodes CDR1 LNHDA and CDR2 SQIVND (reference sequence). With 0 bases removed from V and 9 bases from J, the gap between germline ends came to 11 bases. There are 14 residues in the CDR3. The CDR3 region has the DNA TGTGCCAGTAGTATAGAGTACAGCTCAAAAAAACTGTTTTTT. Amino acid sequence: CASSIEYSSKKLFF.

The V call is TRBV4-1, the J call TRBJ1-5; a possible D gene is TRBD1 (5 bases). The ends were cut back, 3 bases at V and 0 bases at J, with 15 bases in the middle. This CDR3 contains 17 residues. Germline V gives CDR1 MGHRA, CDR2 YSYEKL. The CDR3 is CASSHPPGHFSNQPQHF. CDR3 in DNA: TGCGCCAGCAGCCATCCCCCAGGGCATTTTAGCAATCAGCCCCAGCATTTT.

This rearrangement joins TRBV6-5 to TRBJ2-3; 10 nucleotides match TRBD2. This CDR3 is built from 14 residues. Trimming at V came to 6 bases and at J to 4 bases, leaving 4 bases not matched to a gene. CDR1 is MNHEY and CDR2 is SVGAGI in the germline V gene. CDR3 residues: CASSRSGGSDTQYF. The CDR3 DNA reads as TGTGCCAGCAGCCGTAGCGGGGGGTCAGATACGCAGTATTTT.

This chain joins TRBV6-5 and TRBJ1-5; D is unresolved. Germline values: CDR1 MNHEY, CDR2 SVGAGI. The CDR3 runs to 14 residues. Between the trimmed V and J ends, which lost 5 bases and 3 bases, there was a span of 11 bases. The CDR3: CASSRDTLNQPQHF. The DNA of the CDR3 is TGTGCCAGCAGTCGTGACACCCTCAATCAGCCCCAGCATTTT.

V usage is TRBV6-5 and J usage is TRBJ1-5; D call uncertain. The CDR3 contains 14 residues. The germline CDR1 and CDR2 sequences are MNHEY and SVGAGI. Trimming removed 1 base from V and 3 bases from J, with 7 bases in between. The CDR3 DNA sequence: TGTGCCAGCAGTTACTTGGCAGACAATCAGCCCCAGCATTTT. Its translation: CASSYLADNQPQHF.

J is TRBJ1-1 and V is TRBV7-3; D is uncertain. The germline CDR1 and CDR2 sequences are SGHTA and FQGTGA. CDR3 size: 16 residues. Trimming pared 5 bases from V and 3 bases from J, leaving 19 bases between. The CDR3 here is CASSILPLGSDTEAFF. The CDR3 DNA reads as TGTGCCAGCAGCATCCTCCCCTTGGGGAGCGACACTGAAGCTTTCTTT.